This entry is about one T cell receptor (beta chain). This record comes from a study of graft-versus-host responses after intestinal transplantation. About the research overall: Anti-thymocyte globulin served as induction for all recipients, who then took tacrolimus and steroids for two to three years.

Lymphocytes (intraepithelial and lamina propria) were released by processing the graft tissue. The V end lost 6 bases, the J end lost 4 bases, and 19 bases lay between the germline ends. Germline lookup yields CDR1 MDHEN and CDR2 SYDVKM. The CDR3 runs to 16 residues. Sequencing used immunoSEQ multiplex PCR; TCRdb keeps in-frame clones, though not all of them. The sample records 15,000 to 20,000 clones, approximately 79% being singletons. The sample here was ileum tissue, taken 17 days after transplant. This TCR derives from a human patient who received an intestinal transplant, so some T cells may come from the graft donor. This chain connects TRBV28 to TRBJ2-1; possibly TRBD1 or TRBD2 for D (6 bases each). The CDR3 spells CASSPPGATVYNEQFF. CDR3 DNA: TGTGCCAGCAGCCCCCCGGGGGCTACAGTGTACAATGAGCAGTTCTTC. Complete variable domain (other parts from reference TRBV28 and TRBJ2-1): DVKVTQSSRYLVKRTGEKVFLECVQDMDHENMFWYRQDPGLGLRLIYFSYDVKMKEKGDIPEGYSVSREKKERFSLILESASTNQTSMYLCASSPPGATVYNEQFFGPGTRLTVL.